This TCR beta chain was recovered during a study of OX40 agonist ivuxolimab in advanced cancers. Study-level background: Ivuxolimab is a fully human IgG2 antibody that activates OX40 (CD134).

The CDR3 sequence is 16 residues long. In germline, CDR1 is MGHRA, CDR2 YSYEKL. Deletions cut 0 bases from V and 3 bases from J, with 15 bases between. Overall study results and limits: CD4+ and CD8+ blood T cells expanded clonally by week 6 at 0.1 to 3.0 mg/kg.

Remarks on this clone: Its antigen remains unknown.

Measured with immunoSEQ multiplex PCR; TCRdb has only the in-frame clones, and not every one. The table lists around 69,000 clones, 70% to 90% of them singletons. The genes are TRBV4-1 and TRBJ2-7; TRBD1 might be the D (6 bases). The input for sequencing was CD4+ or CD8+ T cells sorted from blood, taken in a trial of the OX40 agonist ivuxolimab. The sequence derives from an adult with an advanced solid tumor such as melanoma, head and neck, liver or kidney cancer. The CDR3 DNA reads as TGCGCCAGCAGCCAAGATCAGGTGCAGGGGAACTACGAGCAGTACTTC. Its translation: CASSQDQVQGNYEQYF.